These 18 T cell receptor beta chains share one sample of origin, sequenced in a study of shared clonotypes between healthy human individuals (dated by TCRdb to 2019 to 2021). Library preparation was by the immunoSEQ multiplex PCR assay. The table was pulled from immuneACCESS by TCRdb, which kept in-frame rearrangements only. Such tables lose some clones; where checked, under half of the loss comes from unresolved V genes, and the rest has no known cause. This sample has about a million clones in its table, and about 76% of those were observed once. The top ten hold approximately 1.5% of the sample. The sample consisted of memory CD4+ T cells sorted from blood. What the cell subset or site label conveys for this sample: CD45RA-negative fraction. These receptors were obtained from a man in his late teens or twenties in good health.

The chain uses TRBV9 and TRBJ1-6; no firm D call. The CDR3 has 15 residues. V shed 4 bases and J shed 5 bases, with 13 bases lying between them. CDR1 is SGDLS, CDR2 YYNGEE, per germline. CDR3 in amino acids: CASSPSERNNSPLHF. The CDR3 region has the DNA TGTGCCAGCAGCCCTTCTGAAAGAAATAATTCACCCCTCCACTTT.

CDR3 nucleotides: TGTGCCAGCAGATGGAGAGGGACCTATGGCTACACCTTC. Translation gives CASRWRGTYGYTF. The rearrangement uses TRBV5-6 and TRBJ1-2, with a weak D call TRBD1 (5 bases). The CDR3 is 13 amino acids. With 5 bases removed from V and 4 bases from J, the gap between germline ends came to 12 bases. Germline V gives CDR1 SGHDT, CDR2 YYEEEE.

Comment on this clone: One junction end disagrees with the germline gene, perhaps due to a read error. The DNA of the CDR3 is TGTGCCTGGTCGGGGGACAGGGGATCCTCCGAGCAGTACTTC. Translated, it gives CAWSGDRGSSEQYF. The genes are TRBV30 and TRBJ2-7; 10 bases fit TRBD1. Looked up from germline, CDR1 is GTSNPN and CDR2 is SVGIG (reference sequence). The CDR3 is 14 residues long. The full variable domain, with the rest looked up from reference TRBV30 and TRBJ2-7, is SQTIHQWPATLVQPVGSPLSLECTVEGTSNPNLYWYRQAAGRGLQLLFYSVGIGQISSEVPQNLSASRPQDRQFILSSKKLLLSDSGFYLCAWSGDRGSSEQYFGPGTRLTVT.

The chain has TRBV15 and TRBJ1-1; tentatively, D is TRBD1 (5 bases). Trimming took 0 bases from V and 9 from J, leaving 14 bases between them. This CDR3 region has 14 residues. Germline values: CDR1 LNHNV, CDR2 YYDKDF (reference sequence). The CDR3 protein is CATSRDHGAGQAFF. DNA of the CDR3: TGTGCCACCAGCAGAGATCACGGGGCAGGGCAAGCTTTCTTT.

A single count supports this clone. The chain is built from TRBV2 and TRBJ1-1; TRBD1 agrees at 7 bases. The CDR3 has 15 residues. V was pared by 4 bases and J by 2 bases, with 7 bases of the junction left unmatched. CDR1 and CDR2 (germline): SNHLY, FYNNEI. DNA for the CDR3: TGTGCCAGCAGTGTCCTACAGGGGATTAACACTGAAGCTTTCTTT. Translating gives CASSVLQGINTEAFF.

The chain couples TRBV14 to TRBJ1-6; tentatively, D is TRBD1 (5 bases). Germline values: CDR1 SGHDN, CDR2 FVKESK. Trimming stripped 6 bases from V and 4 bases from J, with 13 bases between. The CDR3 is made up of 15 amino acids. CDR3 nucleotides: TGTGCCAGCAGACCCCAGGGACCGTATAATTCACCCCTCCACTTT. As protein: CASRPQGPYNSPLHF.

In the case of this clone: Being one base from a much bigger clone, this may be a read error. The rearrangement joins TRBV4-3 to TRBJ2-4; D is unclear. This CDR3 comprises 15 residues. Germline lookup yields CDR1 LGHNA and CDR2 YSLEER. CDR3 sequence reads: CASGQEPGPKNIQYF. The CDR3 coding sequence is TGCGCCAGCGGCCAAGAACCCGGGCCCAAAAACATTCAGTACTTC.

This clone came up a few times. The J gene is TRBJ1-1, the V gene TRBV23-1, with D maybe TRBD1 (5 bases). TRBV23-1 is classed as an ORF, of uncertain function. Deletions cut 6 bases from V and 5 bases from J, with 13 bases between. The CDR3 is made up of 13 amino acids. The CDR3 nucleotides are TGCGCCAGCAGCCGATCGGGGGAAACTGAAGCTTTCTTT. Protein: CASSRSGETEAFF.

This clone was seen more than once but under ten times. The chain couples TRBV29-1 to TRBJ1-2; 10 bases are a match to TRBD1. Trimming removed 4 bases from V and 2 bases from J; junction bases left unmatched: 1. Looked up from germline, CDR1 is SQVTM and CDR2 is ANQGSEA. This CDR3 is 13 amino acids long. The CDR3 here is CSVGTGGNYGYTF. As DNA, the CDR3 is TGCAGCGTTGGGACAGGGGGAAACTATGGCTACACCTTC.

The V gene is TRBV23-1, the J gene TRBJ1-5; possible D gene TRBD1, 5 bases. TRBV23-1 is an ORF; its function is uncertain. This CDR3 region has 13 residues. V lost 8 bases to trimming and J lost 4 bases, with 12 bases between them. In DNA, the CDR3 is TGCGCCAGCGGTGAGGGGCGAAATCAGCCCCAGCATTTT. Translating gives CASGEGRNQPQHF.

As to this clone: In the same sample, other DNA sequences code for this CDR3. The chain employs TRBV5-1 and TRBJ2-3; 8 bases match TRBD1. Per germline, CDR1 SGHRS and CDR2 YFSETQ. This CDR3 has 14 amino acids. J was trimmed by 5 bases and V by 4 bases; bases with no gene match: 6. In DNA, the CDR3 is TGCGCCAGCAGCCCTCAGGGGGCGCAAGATACGCAGTATTTT. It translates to CASSPQGAQDTQYF.

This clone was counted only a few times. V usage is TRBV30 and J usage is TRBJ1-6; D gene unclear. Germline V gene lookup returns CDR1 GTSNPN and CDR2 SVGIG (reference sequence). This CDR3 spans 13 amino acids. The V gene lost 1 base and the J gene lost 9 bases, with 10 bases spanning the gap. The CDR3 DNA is TGTGCCTGGAGTGCCGAGTCGTCTTCACCCCTCCACTTT. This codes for CAWSAESSSPLHF.

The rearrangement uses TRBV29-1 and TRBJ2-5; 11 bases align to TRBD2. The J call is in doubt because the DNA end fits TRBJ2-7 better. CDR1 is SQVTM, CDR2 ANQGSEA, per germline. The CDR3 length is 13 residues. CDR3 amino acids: CSFGLAGSYEQYF. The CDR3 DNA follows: TGCAGCTTCGGACTAGCGGGCTCCTACGAGCAGTACTTC.

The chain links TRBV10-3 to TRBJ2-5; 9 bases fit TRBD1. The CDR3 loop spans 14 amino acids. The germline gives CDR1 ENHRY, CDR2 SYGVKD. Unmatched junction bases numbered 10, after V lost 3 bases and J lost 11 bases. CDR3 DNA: TGTGCCATCAGTGAAGGACAGGGGTTACGGGAGCAGTACTTC. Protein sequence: CAISEGQGLREQYF.

The CDR3: CASSWGSGSGEQYF. CDR3 coding DNA: TGTGCCAGTAGTTGGGGCAGCGGGAGTGGCGAGCAGTACTTC. The chain carries TRBV19 and TRBJ2-7, with TRBD2 identical over 8 bases. There are 14 residues in the CDR3. J was trimmed by 6 bases and V by 5 bases; bases with no gene match: 9. Looked up from germline, CDR1 is LNHDA and CDR2 is SQIVND (reference sequence).

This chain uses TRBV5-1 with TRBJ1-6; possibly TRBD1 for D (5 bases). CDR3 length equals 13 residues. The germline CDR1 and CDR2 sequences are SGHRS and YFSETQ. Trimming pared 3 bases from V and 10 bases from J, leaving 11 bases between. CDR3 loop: CASSSPGSSPLHF. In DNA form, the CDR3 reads TGCGCCAGCAGCTCCCCAGGGAGCTCACCCCTCCACTTT.

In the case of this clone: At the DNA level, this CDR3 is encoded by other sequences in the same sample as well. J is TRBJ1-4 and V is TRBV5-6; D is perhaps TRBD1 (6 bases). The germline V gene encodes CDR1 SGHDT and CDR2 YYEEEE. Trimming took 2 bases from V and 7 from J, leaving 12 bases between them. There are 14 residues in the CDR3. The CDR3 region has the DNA TGTGCCAGCAGCTTAGGGGGGCGCTTTGAAAAACTGTTTTTT. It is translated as CASSLGGRFEKLFF.

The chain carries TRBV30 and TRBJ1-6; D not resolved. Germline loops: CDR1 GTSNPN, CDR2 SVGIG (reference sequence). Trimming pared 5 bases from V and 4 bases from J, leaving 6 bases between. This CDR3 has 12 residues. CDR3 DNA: TGTGCCTGGGTACGGTATAATTCACCCCTCCACTTT. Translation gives CAWVRYNSPLHF.